A selection of T cell receptor beta chains follows, all from one sample in a study of T cell responses to AZD1222 COVID-19 vaccine. Assay: immunoSEQ multiplex PCR; the TCRdb copy retains only in-frame clones and omits some. The sample includes approximately 130,000 clones, nearly 90% of them seen just once. The specimen comprised peripheral blood, sampled 28 days after the second AZD1222 dose. These receptors came from an adult who received the AZD1222 COVID-19 vaccine. Each CDR3 is given with its conserved first and last residue. The D gene is left open where the match is weak.

>.|TRBJ2-7|TRBV7-9
CASSFRGYEQYF
TGTGCCAGCAGCTTTCGAGGTTACGAGCAGTACTTC
>.|TRBJ1-5|TRBV19
CASSINGGRGQPQHF
TGTGCCAGTAGTATTAATGGGGGGCGCGGTCAGCCCCAGCATTTT
>TRBD1|TRBJ2-2|TRBV6-5
CASRGGTGTGELFF
TGTGCCAGCAGGGGTGGGACAGGCACCGGGGAGCTGTTTTTT
>.|TRBJ1-5|TRBV6-5
CASSYSSGNQPQHF
TGTGCCAGCAGTTACTCTTCAGGGAATCAGCCCCAGCATTTT
>.|TRBJ1-3|TRBV5-6
CASSSGHYGNTIYF
TGTGCCAGCAGCTCGGGACATTACGGGAACACCATATATTTT
>.|TRBJ2-7|TRBV2
CASGSSYEQYF
TGTGCCAGCGGCTCTTCCTACGAGCAGTACTTC
>.|TRBJ2-7|TRBV5-4
CASSTPYEQYF
TGTGCCAGCAGCACTCCCTACGAGCAGTACTTC
>TRBD2|TRBJ2-7|TRBV7-9
CASSVGTSGVYEQYF
TGTGCCAGCAGCGTCGGGACTAGCGGGGTTTACGAGCAGTACTTC
>TRBD1|TRBJ2-7|TRBV9
CASSARRRGLTSPFYEQYF
TGTGCCAGCAGCGCGAGGCGTAGGGGGCTCACATCCCCTTTCTACGAGCAGTACTTC
>TRBD2|TRBJ2-1|TRBV18
CASSPEGLAASKEIF
TGTGCCAGCTCACCAGAGGGACTAGCCGCGTCTAAGGAGATCTTC
>.|TRBJ2-7|TRBV11-2
CASSLKGEQYF
TGTGCCAGCAGCTTAAAGGGTGAGCAGTACTTC
>TRBD2|TRBJ2-5|TRBV6-2/TRBV6-3
CASSRGLAGVQETQYF
TGTGCCAGCAGTCGGGGACTAGCGGGGGTCCAAGAGACCCAGTACTTC